The following is a T cell receptor beta chain sequence with its context. There is no known antigen for this receptor. No per-base quality is available; no much larger clone lies one base away. CDR1 and CDR2, looked up from the germline V gene, are MNHNS and SASEGT. The cysteine opens and the phenylalanine closes a CDR3 of 17 amino acids. Only the CDR3 portion is preserved as DNA: 51 bases, with reading frame beginning at the first base. Relative to germline, V is 4 bases shorter and J is 1 base shorter, with 19 bases between their ends. This sample is drawn from a study of shared clonotypes between healthy human individuals (dated by TCRdb to 2018 to 2020). In terms of the full investigation: Three men and two women, aged 18 to 49 years, made up the cohort. Per donor, three plates each were used for CD4 naive and CD4 memory, two for CD8 naive, and one for CD8 memory. The study deeply sequenced blood TCR repertoires of several healthy adults to estimate repertoire size and the extent of clonotype sharing between individuals. To increase sequencing depth and limit assay-specific biases, TCR repertoire library preparation and sequencing were carried out by different laboratories using diverse techniques. Each donor's leukapheresis produced roughly between about 0.85 and 10 billion PBMCs.

CD8 naive samples consisted of CD45RO-negative cells that were positively selected for CCR7, yielding a CD45RA+CCR7+ population without TemRA cells. The donors were healthy, HIV-negative adults with no recently reported acute infections or vaccinations. Only Caucasian adults living in Nashville, Tennessee, USA were represented among the donors. Blood was collected by leukapheresis, and PBMCs were isolated by Ficoll-Histopaque density gradient centrifugation and then cryopreserved in liquid nitrogen vapor phase. Analytical flow cytometry was used to check the purity and quantity of each magnetically sorted T cell population. From each sorted fraction, genomic DNA was isolated and quantified by UV absorbance on a Nanodrop 2000c. TCR CDR3 regions were amplified from genomic DNA by multiplex PCR using the deep immunoSEQ assay. Extracted genomic DNA from each cell subset was distributed evenly across all wells of several immunoSEQ 96-well plates, and each plate was treated as a replicate. Each replicate PCR for sorted subsets received about 180 ng genomic DNA, equal to about 30,000 T cell genomes. The purified libraries were quantified using a Qubit 3.0 fluorometer, sized with a Bioanalyzer 2100, and then quantified again using the KAPA Library Quantification kit. Every immunoSEQ 96-well plate was sequenced on a separate single-read 150-cycle Illumina NextSeq 550 flow cell. The source study handled its data this way. The immunoSEQ output contained only junctional sequences without quality scores, so filtering could not match that applied to full-length reads. To assign V/J genes and CDR3, sequences were annotated using PyIR, a Python wrapper for IgBLAST v1.9, with IMGT germline references. Any read was removed if the V/J assignment was weak (E-value above 1e-6), the CDR3 was missing, or the read contained stop codons, out-of-frame junctions, or ambiguous translated residues. V3J clonotypes were defined by identical inferred V gene, J gene, and CDR3 amino acid sequence. Percentage overlap between repertoires was calculated by dividing the number of shared unique clonotypes by the size of the smaller repertoire. Three approaches were used to assess repertoire richness: RTK rarefaction, the Chao1 estimator, and Recon v2.1 estimates of unobserved clonotypes. For all TCRbeta clonotypes obtained by the gDNA method from several donors, generation probabilities were computed with OLGA. TCRdb retrieved this table from immuneACCESS and kept in-frame rearrangements only. Not all clones are present; in checked studies, unresolved V genes account for under half, and no reason is known for the remainder. The DNA gave D and trimming, while V, J and clone size come from that table. This sample has more than 2 million clones in its table, and about 93% of those were observed once. Over 1.5% of the sample belongs to the ten largest clones.

Broad study findings and their caveats: Rarefaction of sorted-subset datasets indicated incomplete sequencing despite the large sequencing depth. Sampling was restricted to blood, and TCR repertoires in tissues likely differ from the TCR repertoires found in blood. Compared with non-shared clonotypes, clonotypes shared by all four sorted-subset donors had higher generation probabilities. Based on pairwise subsampling, the degree of clonotype sharing among donors was expected to be affected by sequencing depth. Larger estimated clonotype richness was generally found for naive subsets than for memory subsets. Because the study included a small number of donors, the genetic and exposure-history diversity represented was limited. Across several donors, about 4.5% of naive CD4, roughly 3.4% of naive CD8, 2% to 2.5% of memory CD4, and approximately 0.4% of memory CD8 clonotypes were shared.

This receptor chain uses TRBV6-1 and TRBJ2-5; matching of 5 bases hints at TRBD2 as the D gene. The specimen sequenced was naive CD8+ T cells from PBMCs. What the cell subset or site label conveys for this sample: CD45RA+CCR7+. The TCR originated in a man aged 18-30 years in good health. Some clones in this sample may be carry-over from other donors' samples. The CDR3 protein: CASSVGVGEGLQETQYF. The DNA sequence is as follows: TGTGCCAGCAGTGTGGGAGTAGGCGAGGGTCTCCAAGAGACCCAGTACTTC.